A single sample is the source of the 17 T cell receptor beta chains below, sequenced in a study of immune evolution from preneoplasia to lung adenocarcinoma. This table comes from immunoSEQ multiplex PCR, and its TCRdb copy is limited to in-frame clones, with some not included. The profile shows around 4,100 clones, approximately 80% of them singletons. Input material: FFPE adjacent normal lung tissue. The receptors originated from a donor aged 70 or older with lung adenocarcinoma.

The J gene is TRBJ2-7, the V gene TRBV2, with unresolved D. The germline V gene encodes CDR1 SNHLY and CDR2 FYNNEI. Trimming removed 1 base from V and 2 bases from J, with 6 bases in between. CDR3 size: 13 residues. In DNA form, the CDR3 reads TGTGCCAGCAGTGAAGGGCCCCCCTACGAGCAGTACTTC. This encodes CASSEGPPYEQYF.

V usage is TRBV5-4 and J usage is TRBJ2-7, with 7 bases matching TRBD1. Germline V gene lookup returns CDR1 SGHNT and CDR2 YYREEE (reference sequence). The CDR3 extends over 13 amino acids. Trimming took 1 base from V and 3 from J; bases not matched to a gene: 1. The CDR3 loop reads CASSLQGVYEQYF. The CDR3 region has the DNA TGTGCCAGCAGCTTGCAGGGGGTCTACGAGCAGTACTTC.

This clone came up once. V and J are TRBV15 and TRBJ2-2; 11 nucleotides match TRBD1. Germline V gene lookup returns CDR1 LNHNV and CDR2 YYDKDF (reference sequence). V trimming: 0 bases; J trimming: 9 bases; junction bases outside the gene matches: 12. The CDR3 extends over 18 amino acids. CDR3 coding DNA: TGTGCCACCAGCAGAGAATTTACCGGGACAGGGGGAGTTAGGGAGCTGTTTTTT. It encodes CATSREFTGTGGVRELFF.

This clone was found once. This rearrangement joins TRBV7-2 to TRBJ1-5; no clear D gene. The CDR3 is 14 amino acids. CDR1 SGHTA and CDR2 FQGNSA come from the germline V gene. The V end was cut by 2 bases, the J end by 8 bases, with 13 bases between. The DNA for the CDR3 is TGTGCCAGCAGCTTAATGGGTCGTATGGAGCCCCAGCATTTT. Its translation: CASSLMGRMEPQHF.

The rearrangement uses TRBV6-1 and TRBJ1-3, with D unresolved. The CDR3 is 14 residues long. Deletions cut 4 bases from V and 4 bases from J, with 11 bases between. Germline values: CDR1 MNHNS, CDR2 SASEGT. The DNA for the CDR3 is TGTGCCAGCAGTGGTGGCAGACGAGGAAACACCATATATTTT. Residues: CASSGGRRGNTIYF.

The V gene is TRBV11-2, the J gene TRBJ2-7; TRBD2 might be the D (6 bases). There are 13 residues in the CDR3. The germline gives CDR1 SGHAT, CDR2 FQNNGV. V was clipped by 3 bases and J by 1 base, with 7 bases between them. In nucleotides, the CDR3 is TGTGCCAGCAGCTTTGGAGGGTCCTACGAGCAGTACTTC. Residues: CASSFGGSYEQYF. The variable domain in full, completed from reference TRBV11-2 and TRBJ2-7, reads EAGVAQSPRYKIIEKRQSVAFWCNPISGHATLYWYQQILGQGPKLLIQFQNNGVVDDSQLPKDRFSAERLKGVDSTLKIQPAKLEDSAVYLCASSFGGSYEQYFGPGTRLTVT.

The chain employs TRBV15 and TRBJ2-5; tentative D call: TRBD1 (5 bases). Per the germline V gene, CDR1 is LNHNV and CDR2 is YYDKDF (reference sequence). V lost 8 bases and J lost 4, with 11 bases in between. The CDR3 covers 12 residues. The CDR3 sequence: CATSWGGETQYF. As DNA, the CDR3 is TGTGCCACCTCCTGGGGCGGAGAGACCCAGTACTTC.

The chain links TRBV7-3 to TRBJ2-5; D might be TRBD2 (6 bases). Deletions cut 4 bases from V and 1 base from J, with 13 bases between. CDR3 length: 15 residues. From germline, CDR1 is SGHTA and CDR2 FQGTGA. The CDR3 here is CASSSGQGGQETQYF. In nucleotides, the CDR3 is TGTGCCAGCAGCTCGGGGCAGGGAGGCCAAGAGACCCAGTACTTC.

The genes are TRBV30 and TRBJ1-2, with D perhaps matching TRBD1 (5 bases). The V end lost 5 bases, the J end lost 2 bases, and 15 bases lay between the germline ends. The CDR3 covers 14 residues. Per the germline V gene, CDR1 is GTSNPN and CDR2 is SVGIG (reference sequence). The CDR3 region is CAWGSGGTNYGYTF. The CDR3 coding sequence is TGTGCCTGGGGGTCCGGGGGAACGAACTATGGCTACACCTTC.

This chain connects TRBV4-1 to TRBJ1-5; TRBD1 agrees at 8 bases. J lost 9 bases, V lost 0 bases, and 7 bases had no gene match. This CDR3 is built from 15 residues. Germline values: CDR1 MGHRA, CDR2 YSYEKL. The CDR3 nucleotides read TGCGCCAGCAGCCAAGACCCCAGGGGGCTCGCGCCCCAGCATTTT. This gives the protein CASSQDPRGLAPQHF.

This chain uses TRBV4-3 with TRBJ1-1; maybe TRBD1 (5 bases). V was pared by 0 bases and J by 6 bases, with 11 bases between. CDR3 size: 14 residues. The germline CDR1 and CDR2 sequences are LGHNA and YSLEER. The CDR3 reads CASSQDRGYPEAFF. The CDR3 DNA follows: TGCGCCAGCAGCCAAGATCGGGGCTACCCTGAAGCTTTCTTT.

The rearrangement joins TRBV7-9 to TRBJ1-2; possibly TRBD1 for D (5 bases). V lost 1 base, J lost 0 bases, and 9 bases lay in between. Germline V gene lookup returns CDR1 SEHNR and CDR2 FQNEAQ (reference sequence). The CDR3 has 15 residues. The CDR3 nucleotides are TGTGCCAGCAGCTTAGGGCCGACAGCTAACTATGGCTACACCTTC. Its protein product is CASSLGPTANYGYTF.

This chain connects TRBV29-1 to TRBJ2-7, with D perhaps matching TRBD1 or TRBD2 (7 bases each). The CDR3 is 11 amino acids. Trimming left V 3 bases short and J 6 bases short, with 9 bases between. CDR1 is SQVTM, CDR2 ANQGSEA, per germline. CDR3 nucleotides: TGCAGCGTTGACAGGGGGGGCGAGCAGTACTTC. It specifies CSVDRGGEQYF.

The V and J genes are TRBV9 and TRBJ2-3, with 14 bases matching TRBD2. The CDR3 is 17 amino acids. Germline values: CDR1 SGDLS, CDR2 YYNGEE. The ends lost 4 bases at V and 2 bases at J; junction bases unmatched: 6. Here the CDR3 DNA reads TGTGCCAGCAGCCCTGGGACTAGCGGGAGTTTCACAGATACGCAGTATTTT. Residues: CASSPGTSGSFTDTQYF.

This chain links TRBV6-1 with TRBJ2-1, with a weak D call TRBD2 (6 bases). V gave up 0 bases and J gave up 0 bases, with 6 bases separating them. The CDR3 covers 15 residues. CDR1 and CDR2 (germline): MNHNS, SASEGT. CDR3 bases: TGTGCCAGCAGTGAAGCAGCGGGCTCCTACAATGAGCAGTTCTTC. Its translation is CASSEAAGSYNEQFF.

The chain couples TRBV19 to TRBJ1-5; the D is unclear. V was clipped by 7 bases and J by 2 bases, with 12 bases between them. Germline V lookup: CDR1 LNHDA, CDR2 SQIVND (reference sequence). This CDR3 has 14 amino acids. CDR3 residues: CASNPKRGNQPQHF. The CDR3 nucleotides are TGTGCCAGTAACCCGAAGAGGGGCAATCAGCCCCAGCATTTT.

The genes are TRBV6-5 and TRBJ2-7; the D is unclear. The CDR3 totals 13 residues. V was trimmed by 2 bases and J by 1 base, leaving 6 bases between them. Germline V gene data show CDR1 as MNHEY and CDR2 as SVGAGI. The CDR3 DNA follows: TGTGCCAGCAGTTACGTCGGGTCCTACGAGCAGTACTTC. Residues: CASSYVGSYEQYF.